The clone carrying this T cell receptor (beta chain) has only a few counts. This sample is part of a study of T-cell memory formation after mild COVID-19. Germline values: CDR1 SGHKS, CDR2 YYEKEE (reference sequence). The V segment lost 0 bases and the J segment 5 bases; nucleotides outside the gene matches: 5. The CDR3 consists of 14 residues. 5'RACE with constant-segment primers built TCRalpha and TCRbeta cDNA libraries with UMIs. TCRdb used MiXCR to reprocess the 5' RACE reads, holding one entry per CDR3 protein. This table has tens of thousands of distinct CDR3 sequences, about 13% appearing once.

The TCR originated in an adult woman who had mild COVID-19 (a few samples of this study predate the infection). Cell type and time point are not known. The chain uses TRBV5-5 and TRBJ2-7; 7 nucleotides line up with TRBD1. Sequenced material: PBMCs or a T cell subset sorted from them (not recorded which). The CDR3 nucleotides read TGTGCCAGCAGCTTGGGCGCAGGGGGTGACGAGCAGTACTTC. Its protein product is CASSLGAGGDEQYF.